This T cell receptor beta chain was profiled in a study of T cells in Graves' hyperthyroidism and ophthalmopathy. Using RNA transcripts as the source, TCR beta CDR3 regions were amplified. The study used the HTBI primer set for a first-round RT-PCR of the TCR CDR3. In TCRdb, the multiplex PCR reads were re-called with MiXCR into one record per CDR3 protein. The sample lists about 700,000 distinct CDR3 sequences, 45% occurring once. This receptor was obtained from an adult man with Graves' disease, either hyperthyroidism or ophthalmopathy (not recorded which). Sequenced sample: peripheral blood or thyroid tissue (not recorded which).

CDR3 residues: CASVATGTGAEQYF. The CDR3 DNA reads TGTGCCAGCGTTGCTACCGGGACAGGGGCCGAGCAGTACTTC. The V call is TRBV7-3, the J call TRBJ2-7; 10 bases line up with TRBD1. The CDR3 spans 14 residues. Germline V CDR1 and CDR2: SGHTA, FQGTGA. Trimming cost V 8 bases and J 6 bases; bases outside gene matches: 10.